These 26 T cell receptor beta chains were sequenced from one sample in a study of T cell repertoires in aging, cancer and after chemotherapy. Rearranged V-D-J TRB sequences were amplified with a mixed TRB-A/B primer pool. TCRdb recomputed calls from the multiplex PCR reads with MiXCR, one row per CDR3 protein. The sample shows over a thousand distinct CDR3 sequences, roughly 25% of them seen only once. The template was genomic DNA from peripheral blood, not RNA. The sequenced material came from blood. The receptors derive from a human donor with a blood cancer.

The CDR3 DNA reads as TGTGCCAGCAGTCGATCCGGAGCGGGAGTAGGGGAGACCCAGTACTTC. It codes for CASSRSGAGVGETQYF. The rearrangement joins TRBV12-3 or TRBV12-4 to TRBJ2-5; 8 bases are shared with TRBD2. J was trimmed by 5 bases and V by 5 bases; bases with no gene match: 13. This CDR3 region has 16 residues.

V usage is TRBV30 and J usage is TRBJ2-1; 15 bases agree with TRBD2. The CDR3 runs to 15 residues. Germline V gives CDR1 GTSNPN, CDR2 SVGIG (reference sequence). Trimming removed 5 bases from V and 10 bases from J; junction bases left unmatched: 9. CDR3 protein: CAWGPGLAGGGEQFF. The CDR3 DNA sequence: TGTGCCTGGGGACCGGGACTAGCGGGAGGAGGAGAGCAGTTCTTC.

The V call is TRBV7-6, the J call TRBJ2-6; D possibly corresponds to TRBD1 (6 bases). CDR3 length equals 19 residues. Per the germline V gene, CDR1 is SGHVS and CDR2 is FNYEAQ. V was trimmed by 1 base and J by 1 base, leaving 17 bases between them. The CDR3 DNA is TGTGCCAGCAGCTTAGTGGGGACACTTCCACGTTCTGGGGCCAACGTCCTGACTTTC. As protein: CASSLVGTLPRSGANVLTF.

In this sample, this clonotype is large. The chain has TRBV6-5 and TRBJ2-7; 10 bases match TRBD1. Germline CDR1 reads MNHEY; CDR2 reads SVGAGI. V dropped 6 bases and J dropped 7; count of bases not matched to a gene: 9. The CDR3 spans 14 residues. CDR3 sequence reads: CASSLRQGAWEQYF. The CDR3 region has the DNA TGTGCCAGCAGCCTTCGACAGGGGGCCTGGGAGCAGTACTTC.

This clonotype is labeled medium-sized. The chain carries TRBV5-1 and TRBJ2-1, with TRBD2 identical over 16 bases. The germline V gene encodes CDR1 SGHRS and CDR2 YFSETQ. V trimming: 0 bases; J trimming: 7 bases; junction bases outside the gene matches: 1. This CDR3 comprises 16 residues. CDR3 DNA sequence: TGCGCCAGCAGCTTGGGGGGACTAGCGGGGGGGAATGAGCAGTTCTTC. Protein product: CASSLGGLAGGNEQFF.

This clonotype has just a few counts. As DNA, the CDR3 is TGCGCCAGCAGCCTAAGGGGGCTGAACACTGAAGCTTTCTTT. Protein sequence: CASSLRGLNTEAFF. The chain uses TRBV5-1 and TRBJ1-1, with 7 bases identical to TRBD1. Germline loops: CDR1 SGHRS, CDR2 YFSETQ. CDR3 size: 14 residues. V lost 4 bases and J lost 0; bases outside the gene matches: 3.

Within the sample, this clonotype is large. The genes are TRBV10-3 and TRBJ2-2; 11 nucleotides agree with TRBD2. This CDR3 is 14 amino acids long. Germline CDR1 is ENHRY and CDR2 is SYGVKD. V shed 8 bases, J shed 7 bases, and the junction held 6 bases outside the gene matches. CDR3 nucleotide sequence: TGTGCCATCGCCCCTAGCGGGAGGAGCGGGGAGCTGTTTTTT. Translation: CAIAPSGRSGELFF.

J is TRBJ1-2 and V is TRBV20-1, with 9 positions matching TRBD1. The germline V gene encodes CDR1 DFQATT and CDR2 SNEGSKA (reference sequence). V lost 6 bases and J lost 3; bases outside the gene matches: 2. This CDR3 has 12 amino acids. The CDR3 reads CSAQGADYGYTF. In DNA form, the CDR3 reads TGCAGTGCACAGGGGGCTGACTATGGCTACACCTTC.

A note on this clonotype: A read error may be the cause here, since a much bigger clone is one base away. V usage is TRBV11-2 and J usage is TRBJ1-4; D perhaps matches TRBD1 (6 bases). The CDR3 is 15 residues long. Germline values: CDR1 SGHAT, CDR2 FQNNGV. The V and J ends lost 5 bases and 9 bases respectively, with 19 bases between them. The CDR3: CASSGGLGEGKKLFF. The CDR3 bases are TGTGCCAGCAGCGGGGGCCTAGGGGAGGGTAAAAAACTGTTTTTT.

There are a few counts of this clonotype. The rearrangement links TRBV7-2 to TRBJ1-1; D call uncertain. The V and J ends lost 4 bases and 1 base respectively, with 10 bases between them. Germline V CDR1 and CDR2: SGHTA, FQGNSA. This CDR3 is built from 14 residues. CDR3 amino acids: CASSWPRGNTEAFF. The CDR3 DNA follows: TGTGCCAGCAGCTGGCCTAGAGGGAACACTGAAGCTTTCTTT.

This clonotype is large (0.1 to 1%). V gene TRBV7-2 combines with J gene TRBJ2-1; no clear D gene. Germline V gene sequence: CDR1 SGHTA, CDR2 FQGNSA. V lost 4 bases and J 0 bases, leaving 10 bases between the germline ends. This CDR3 comprises 15 residues. For the CDR3, the DNA is TGTGCCAGCAGCTCGTCGAGTAACTCCTACAATGAGCAGTTCTTC. Translating gives CASSSSSNSYNEQFF. The full variable domain, with the rest looked up from reference TRBV7-2 and TRBJ2-1, is GAGVSQSPSNKVTEKGKDVELRCDPISGHTALYWYRQSLGQGLEFLIYFQGNSAPDKSGLPSDRFSAERTGGSVSTLTIQRTQQEDSAVYLCASSSSSNSYNEQFFGPGTRLTVL.

This clonotype is classed as medium-sized. The chain joins TRBV6-2 or TRBV6-3 to TRBJ2-7; no definite D call. The CDR3 sequence is 13 residues long. Germline V gene data show CDR1 as MNHEY and CDR2 as SVGEGT. Trimming stripped 2 bases from V and 3 bases from J, with 8 bases between. CDR3: CASSYSQDYEQYF. CDR3 in DNA: TGTGCCAGCAGTTACAGCCAGGACTACGAGCAGTACTTC.

J is TRBJ1-1 and V is TRBV18, with 9 bases identical to TRBD1. The CDR3 covers 15 residues. CDR1 is KGHSH, CDR2 LQKENI, per germline. V gave up 3 bases and J gave up 0 bases; unmatched junction bases: 2. The CDR3 here is CASSPWTGVNTEAFF. The CDR3 nucleotides are TGTGCCAGCTCACCTTGGACAGGGGTGAACACTGAAGCTTTCTTT.

This clonotype is medium-sized (0.01 to 0.1%). This chain links TRBV7-2 with TRBJ1-1; 7 nucleotides align to TRBD1. CDR1 SGHTA and CDR2 FQGNSA come from the germline V gene. This CDR3 spans 13 amino acids. Losses at the gene ends were 5 bases for V and 7 bases for J; bases not matched to a gene: 7. The CDR3 loop is CASSRNRGNEAFF. The CDR3 nucleotides are TGTGCCAGCAGCAGGAACAGGGGCAATGAAGCTTTCTTT.

In this sample, this clonotype is large. V and J are TRBV7-6 and TRBJ2-3, with TRBD2 as a possible D gene (6 bases). There are 15 residues in the CDR3. The germline gives CDR1 SGHVS, CDR2 FNYEAQ. Trimming left V 2 bases short and J 5 bases short, with 14 bases between. The CDR3 region is CASSLPLRERDTQYF. DNA for the CDR3: TGTGCCAGCAGCTTACCGCTCCGGGAGAGAGATACGCAGTATTTT.

This clonotype was counted a few times. The V and J genes are TRBV2 and TRBJ2-5, with a tentative D call TRBD2 (7 bases). The germline gives CDR1 SNHLY, CDR2 FYNNEI. The ends were cut back, 6 bases at V and 1 base at J, with 15 bases in the middle. This CDR3 contains 15 residues. Here the CDR3 DNA reads TGTGCCAGCAGGCCCTCGGCGGGGGCCCAAGAGACCCAGTACTTC. Protein sequence: CASRPSAGAQETQYF.

This clonotype ranks as medium-sized. V gene TRBV12-3 or TRBV12-4 combines with J gene TRBJ1-5; 8 bases agree with TRBD1. This CDR3 has 14 residues. V was pared by 6 bases and J by 5 bases, with 6 bases of the junction left unmatched. CDR3 residues: CASSPDRVDQPQHF. Written as DNA, the CDR3 is TGTGCCAGCAGCCCGGACAGGGTGGATCAGCCCCAGCATTTT.

This clonotype was seen once. J is TRBJ2-7 and V is TRBV11-1; D perhaps matches TRBD2 (5 bases). Germline V gene sequence: CDR1 SGHAT, CDR2 FQDESV (reference sequence). The CDR3 length is 19 residues. Trimming removed 3 bases at V and 0 bases at J, with 24 bases between. CDR3 bases: TGTGCCAGCAGCTTCGGCCCAATCTCACTGGCGGGTAGCTCCTACGAGCAGTACTTC. It is translated as CASSFGPISLAGSSYEQYF.

This clonotype is categorized as medium-sized. The V call is TRBV20-1, the J call TRBJ2-3; D ambiguous. The CDR3 sequence is 15 residues long. From germline, CDR1 is DFQATT and CDR2 SNEGSKA (reference sequence). The germline V and J ends were trimmed by 1 base and 0 bases, with 11 bases remaining between them. CDR3 protein: CSARGTALSTDTQYF. The CDR3 DNA sequence: TGCAGTGCTAGAGGAACAGCCCTCAGCACAGATACGCAGTATTTT.

This clonotype is labeled medium-sized (0.01 to 0.1%). The chain joins TRBV18 to TRBJ1-2; D gene ambiguous. This CDR3 is built from 14 residues. Looked up from germline, CDR1 is KGHSH and CDR2 is LQKENI. V was clipped by 3 bases and J by 6 bases, with 14 bases between them. CDR3: CASSPSGGFHGYTF. CDR3 in DNA: TGTGCCAGCTCACCTTCCGGAGGGTTCCATGGCTACACCTTC.

J is TRBJ1-2 and V is TRBV28; D is unresolved. V dropped 2 bases and J dropped 2 bases, with 6 bases sitting between them. The CDR3 has 13 amino acids. The germline CDR1 and CDR2 sequences are MDHEN and SYDVKM. For the CDR3, the DNA is TGTGCCAGCAGTTTAAGGTTAAACTATGGCTACACCTTC. As protein: CASSLRLNYGYTF.

CDR3 nucleotides: TGTGCCAGCAGCTTGGGACTAGCGGAGACCCAGTACTTC. This gives the protein CASSLGLAETQYF. V is TRBV7-6 and J is TRBJ2-5, with 10 bases that match TRBD2. With V trimmed by 3 bases and J by 5 bases, 0 bases remained unmatched. The CDR3 consists of 13 residues. CDR1 is SGHVS, CDR2 FNYEAQ, per germline.

Sample share makes this clonotype medium-sized. The V and J genes are TRBV4-2 and TRBJ2-7; D may be TRBD2 (6 bases). V was pared by 5 bases and J by 3 bases, with 11 bases between. Germline loops: CDR1 LGHNA, CDR2 YNFKEQ. CDR3 size: 13 residues. The CDR3 nucleotides read TGTGCCAGCAGCTCTTTGACTAGCTACGAGCAGTACTTC. Amino acid sequence: CASSSLTSYEQYF.

With regard to this clonotype: Because the CDR3's place on the DNA is in doubt, the DNA is left out and the CDR3 is given as listed by TCRdb. This chain joins TRBV7-5 and TRBJ2-1; TRBD2, the table's D call, was not compared with the DNA. TRBV7-5 represents a pseudogene. The CDR3 length is 18 residues, termini included. This CDR3 reads CISVPEAPGLAGVNEQFF.

V gene TRBV19 combines with J gene TRBJ1-5, with D possibly matching TRBD1 (5 bases). Germline V gives CDR1 LNHDA, CDR2 SQIVND (reference sequence). The CDR3 contains 15 residues. V was clipped by 9 bases and J by 6 bases, with 21 bases between them. Here the CDR3 reads CASTVGGAGPQPQHF. The CDR3 DNA reads TGTGCCAGCACCGTGGGAGGGGCTGGCCCTCAGCCCCAGCATTTT.

By sample fraction, this clonotype is medium-sized. V and J are TRBV2 and TRBJ2-5; possibly TRBD2 for D (6 bases). The V end lost 5 bases, the J end lost 1 base, and 14 bases lay between the germline ends. CDR3 length: 15 amino acids. CDR1 is SNHLY, CDR2 FYNNEI, per germline. The CDR3 DNA sequence: TGTGCCAGCAGTTCCCTTAGCGGCCTCCAAGAGACCCAGTACTTC. It is translated as CASSSLSGLQETQYF.